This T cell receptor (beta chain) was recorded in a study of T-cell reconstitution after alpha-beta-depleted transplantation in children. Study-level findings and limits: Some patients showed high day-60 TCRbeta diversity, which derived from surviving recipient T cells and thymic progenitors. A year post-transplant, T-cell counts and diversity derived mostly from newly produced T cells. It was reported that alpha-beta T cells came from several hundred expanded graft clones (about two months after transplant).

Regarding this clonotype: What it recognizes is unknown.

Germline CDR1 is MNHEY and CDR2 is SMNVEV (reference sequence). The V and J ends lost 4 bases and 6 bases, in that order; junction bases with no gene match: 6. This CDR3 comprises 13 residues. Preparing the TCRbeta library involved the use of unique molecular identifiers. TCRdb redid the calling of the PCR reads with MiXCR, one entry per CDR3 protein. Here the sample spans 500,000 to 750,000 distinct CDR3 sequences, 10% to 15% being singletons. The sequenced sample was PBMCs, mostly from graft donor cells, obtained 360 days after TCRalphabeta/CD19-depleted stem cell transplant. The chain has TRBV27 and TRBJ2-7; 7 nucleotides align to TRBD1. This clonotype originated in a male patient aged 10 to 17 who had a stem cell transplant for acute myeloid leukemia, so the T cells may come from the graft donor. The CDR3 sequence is CASSWGQSFEQYF. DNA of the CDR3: TGTGCCAGCAGTTGGGGACAGTCGTTCGAGCAGTACTTC.